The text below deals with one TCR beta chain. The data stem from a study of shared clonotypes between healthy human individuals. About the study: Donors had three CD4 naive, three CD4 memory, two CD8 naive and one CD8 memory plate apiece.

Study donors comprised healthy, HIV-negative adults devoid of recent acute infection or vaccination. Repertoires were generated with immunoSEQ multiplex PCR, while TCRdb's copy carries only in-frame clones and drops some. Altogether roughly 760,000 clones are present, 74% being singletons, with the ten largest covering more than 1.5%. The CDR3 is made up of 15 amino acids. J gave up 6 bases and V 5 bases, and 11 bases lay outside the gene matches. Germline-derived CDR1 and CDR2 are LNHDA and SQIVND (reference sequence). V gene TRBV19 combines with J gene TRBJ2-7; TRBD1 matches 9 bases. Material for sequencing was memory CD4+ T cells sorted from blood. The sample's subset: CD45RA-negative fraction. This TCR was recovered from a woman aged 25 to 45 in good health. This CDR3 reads CASSGTGGAPAEQYF. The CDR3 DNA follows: TGTGCCAGTAGTGGAACAGGGGGCGCCCCGGCCGAGCAGTACTTC.